This TCR beta chain was sequenced during a study of identical twins. The study, taken as a whole, reports: Fewer insertions marked abundant cord blood beta clonotypes; young adult naive trended weakly, memory not at all. A cross-sectional statistical analysis, not follow-up of the same donors, supported the conclusions.

A universal primer site was incorporated via template switching, and the cDNA contained unique molecular identifiers. TCRdb re-derived calls from the 5' RACE reads in MiXCR, one entry per CDR3 protein. The repertoire includes hundreds of thousands of distinct CDR3 sequences, 9% to 15% of them detected once, and 7.2% sits in the top ten. With regard to this clonotype: Its specificity is unknown.

This CDR3 has 13 amino acids. V dropped 5 bases and J dropped 7; count of bases not matched to a gene: 2. CDR1 LGHDT and CDR2 YNNKEL come from the germline V gene (reference sequence). These data are also associated with another study on yellow fever vaccine responses in identical twins. That source notes: Twins' T cell vaccine responses reportedly looked partly convergent, partly personalized.

This TCR was recovered from a woman aged 18-29 years in good health. V and J are TRBV3-1 and TRBJ2-2; 9 positions match TRBD2. Sequencing input: CD8+ T cells sorted from blood. The CDR3, as DNA: TGTGCCAGCAGCTCTAGCGGGGACGGGGAGCTGTTTTTT. Translating gives CASSSSGDGELFF.